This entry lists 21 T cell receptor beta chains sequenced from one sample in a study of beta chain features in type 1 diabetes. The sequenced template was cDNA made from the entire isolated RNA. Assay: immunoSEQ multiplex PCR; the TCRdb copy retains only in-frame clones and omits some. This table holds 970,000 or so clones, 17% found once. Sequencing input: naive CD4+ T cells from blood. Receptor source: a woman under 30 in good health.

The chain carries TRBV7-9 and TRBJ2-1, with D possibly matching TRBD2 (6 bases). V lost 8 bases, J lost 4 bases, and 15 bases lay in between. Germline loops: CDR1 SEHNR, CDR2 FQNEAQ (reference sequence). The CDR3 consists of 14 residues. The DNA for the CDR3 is TGTGCCAGCTTTAGCCGGGAGAGGTACAATGAGCAGTTCTTC. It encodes CASFSRERYNEQFF.

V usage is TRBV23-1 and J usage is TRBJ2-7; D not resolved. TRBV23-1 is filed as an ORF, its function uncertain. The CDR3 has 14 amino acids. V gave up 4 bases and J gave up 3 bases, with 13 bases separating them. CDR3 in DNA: TGCGCCAGCAGTCGGGCAGCGAGGATCTACGAGCAGTACTTC. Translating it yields CASSRAARIYEQYF.

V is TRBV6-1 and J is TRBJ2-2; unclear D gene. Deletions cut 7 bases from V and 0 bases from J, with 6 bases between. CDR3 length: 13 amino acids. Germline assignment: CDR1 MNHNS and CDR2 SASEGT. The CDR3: CASTLSNTGELFF. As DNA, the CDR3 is TGTGCCAGCACCCTGTCGAACACCGGGGAGCTGTTTTTT.

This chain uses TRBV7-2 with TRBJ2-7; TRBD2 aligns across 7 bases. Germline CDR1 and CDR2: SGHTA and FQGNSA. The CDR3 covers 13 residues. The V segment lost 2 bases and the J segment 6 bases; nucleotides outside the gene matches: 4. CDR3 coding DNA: TGTGCCAGCAGCTTATGGCGGGAGATCGAGCAGTACTTC. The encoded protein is CASSLWREIEQYF.

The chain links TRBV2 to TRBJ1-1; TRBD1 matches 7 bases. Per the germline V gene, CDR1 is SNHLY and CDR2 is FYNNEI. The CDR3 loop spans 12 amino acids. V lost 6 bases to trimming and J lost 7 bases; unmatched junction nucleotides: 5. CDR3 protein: CASRPDRVEAFF. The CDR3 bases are TGTGCCAGCAGACCTGACAGGGTTGAAGCTTTCTTT.

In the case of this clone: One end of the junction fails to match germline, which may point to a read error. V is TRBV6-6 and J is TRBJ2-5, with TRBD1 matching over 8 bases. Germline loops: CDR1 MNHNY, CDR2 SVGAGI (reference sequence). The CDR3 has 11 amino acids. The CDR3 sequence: CASSYQDRAHF. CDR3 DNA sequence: TGTGCCAGCAGTTACCAGGACAGGGCTCACTTC.

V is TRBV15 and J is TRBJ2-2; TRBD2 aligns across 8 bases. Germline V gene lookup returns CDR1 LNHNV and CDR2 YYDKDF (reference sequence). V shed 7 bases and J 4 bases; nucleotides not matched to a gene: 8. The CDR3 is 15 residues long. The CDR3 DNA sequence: TGTGCCACCAAGAGCAGCGGGAGAGCCACCGGGGAGCTGTTTTTT. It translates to CATKSSGRATGELFF.

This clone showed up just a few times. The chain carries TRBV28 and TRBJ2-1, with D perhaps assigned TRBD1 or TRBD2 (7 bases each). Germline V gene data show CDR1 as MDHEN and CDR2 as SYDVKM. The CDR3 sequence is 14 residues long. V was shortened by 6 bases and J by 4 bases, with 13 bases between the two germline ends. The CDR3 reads CASRGGGQYNEQFF. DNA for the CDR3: TGTGCCAGCAGGGGCGGGGGACAGTACAATGAGCAGTTCTTC.

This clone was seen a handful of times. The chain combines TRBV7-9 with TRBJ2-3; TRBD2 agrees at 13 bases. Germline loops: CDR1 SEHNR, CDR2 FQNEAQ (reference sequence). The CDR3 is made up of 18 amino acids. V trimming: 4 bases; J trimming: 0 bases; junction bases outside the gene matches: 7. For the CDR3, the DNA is TGTGCCAGCAGCTCCGGACTAGCGGGAGACTTCAGCACAGATACGCAGTATTTT. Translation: CASSSGLAGDFSTDTQYF.

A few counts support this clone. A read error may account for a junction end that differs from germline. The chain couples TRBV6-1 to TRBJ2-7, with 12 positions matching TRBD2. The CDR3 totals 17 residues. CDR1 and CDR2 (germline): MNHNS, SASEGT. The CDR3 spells CAISGRTSGASSYEQYF. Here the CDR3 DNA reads TGTGCCATCAGTGGCCGGACTAGCGGGGCTAGCTCCTACGAGCAGTACTTC.

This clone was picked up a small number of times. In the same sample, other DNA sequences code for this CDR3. The CDR3 protein is CASRDRTNTGELFF. Written as DNA, the CDR3 is TGTGCCAGCAGGGACAGGACGAACACCGGGGAGCTGTTTTTT. The chain couples TRBV2 to TRBJ2-2, with 7 bases identical to TRBD1. The CDR3 has 14 residues. V trimming: 6 bases; J trimming: 0 bases; junction bases outside the gene matches: 1. Germline CDR1 and CDR2: SNHLY and FYNNEI.

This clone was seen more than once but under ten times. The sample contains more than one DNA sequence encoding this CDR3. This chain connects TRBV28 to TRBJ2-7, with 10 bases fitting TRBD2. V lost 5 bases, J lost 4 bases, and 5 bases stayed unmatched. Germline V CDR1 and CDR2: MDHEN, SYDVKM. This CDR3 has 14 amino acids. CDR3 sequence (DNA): TGTGCCAGCAGTCGTCCTAGCGGGAGTTACGAGCAGTACTTC. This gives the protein CASSRPSGSYEQYF.

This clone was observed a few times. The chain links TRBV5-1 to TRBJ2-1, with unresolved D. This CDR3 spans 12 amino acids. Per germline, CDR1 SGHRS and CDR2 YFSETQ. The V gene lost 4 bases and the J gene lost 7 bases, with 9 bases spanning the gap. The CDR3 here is CASSEIVNEQFF. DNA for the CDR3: TGCGCCAGCAGCGAAATAGTAAATGAGCAGTTCTTC. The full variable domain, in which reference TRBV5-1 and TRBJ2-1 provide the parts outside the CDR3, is KAGVTQTPRYLIKTRGQQVTLSCSPISGHRSVSWYQQTPGQGLQFLFEYFSETQRNKGNFPGRFSGRQFSNSRSEMNVSTLELGDSALYLCASSEIVNEQFFGPGTRLTVL.

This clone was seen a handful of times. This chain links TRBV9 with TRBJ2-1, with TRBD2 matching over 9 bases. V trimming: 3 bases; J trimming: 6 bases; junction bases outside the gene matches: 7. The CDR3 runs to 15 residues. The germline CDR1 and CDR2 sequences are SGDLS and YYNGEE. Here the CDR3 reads CASSDSGRRLNEQFF. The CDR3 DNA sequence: TGTGCCAGCAGCGATAGCGGGAGACGGCTCAATGAGCAGTTCTTC.

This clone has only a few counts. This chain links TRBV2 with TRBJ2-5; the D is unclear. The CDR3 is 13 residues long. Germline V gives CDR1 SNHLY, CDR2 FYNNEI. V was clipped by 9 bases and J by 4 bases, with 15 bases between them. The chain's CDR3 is CASRLDGGETQYF. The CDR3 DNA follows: TGTGCCAGTCGTCTGGACGGCGGAGAGACCCAGTACTTC.

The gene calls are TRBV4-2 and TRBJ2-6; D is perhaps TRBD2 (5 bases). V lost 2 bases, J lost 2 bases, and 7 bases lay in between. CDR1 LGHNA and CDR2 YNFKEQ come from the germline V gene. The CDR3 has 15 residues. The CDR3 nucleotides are TGTGCCAGCAGCCAACGAGGGCCTGGGGCCAACGTCCTGACTTTC. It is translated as CASSQRGPGANVLTF.

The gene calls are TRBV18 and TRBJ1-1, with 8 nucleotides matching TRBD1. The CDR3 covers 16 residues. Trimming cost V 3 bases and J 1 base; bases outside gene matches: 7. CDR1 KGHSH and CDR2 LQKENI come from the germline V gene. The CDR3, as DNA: TGTGCCAGCTCACCCGCCGCAACAGGGGGGAACACTGAAGCTTTCTTT. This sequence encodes CASSPAATGGNTEAFF.

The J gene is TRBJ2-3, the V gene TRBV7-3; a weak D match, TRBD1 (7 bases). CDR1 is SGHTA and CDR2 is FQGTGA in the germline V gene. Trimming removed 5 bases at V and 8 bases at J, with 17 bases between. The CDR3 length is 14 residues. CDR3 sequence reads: CASSPSGDSTTQYF. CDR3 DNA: TGTGCCAGCAGCCCCTCGGGGGACAGTACTACGCAGTATTTT.

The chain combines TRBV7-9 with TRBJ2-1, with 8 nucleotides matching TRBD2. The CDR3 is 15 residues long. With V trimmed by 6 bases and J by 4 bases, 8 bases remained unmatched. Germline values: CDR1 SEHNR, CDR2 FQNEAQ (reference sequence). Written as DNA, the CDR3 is TGTGCCAGCAGTTATAGCGGGAACTTATACAATGAGCAGTTCTTC. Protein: CASSYSGNLYNEQFF.

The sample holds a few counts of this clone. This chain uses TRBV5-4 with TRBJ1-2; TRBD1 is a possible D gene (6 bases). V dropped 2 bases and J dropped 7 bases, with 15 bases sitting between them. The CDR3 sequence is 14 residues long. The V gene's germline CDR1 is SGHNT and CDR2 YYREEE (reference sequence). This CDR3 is CASSFGRGAGGYTF. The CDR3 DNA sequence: TGTGCCAGCAGCTTCGGGAGGGGGGCCGGTGGCTACACCTTC. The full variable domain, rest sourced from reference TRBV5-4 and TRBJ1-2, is ETGVTQSPTHLIKTRGQQVTLRCSSQSGHNTVSWYQQALGQGPQFIFQYYREEENGRGNFPPRFSGLQFPNYSSELNVNALELDDSALYLCASSFGRGAGGYTFGSGTRLTVV.

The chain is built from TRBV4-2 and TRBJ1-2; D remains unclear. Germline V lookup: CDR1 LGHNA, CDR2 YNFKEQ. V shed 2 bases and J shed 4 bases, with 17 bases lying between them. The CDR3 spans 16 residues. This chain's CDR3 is CASSQPSSMDGYGYTF. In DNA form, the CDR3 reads TGTGCCAGCAGCCAACCCTCTTCCATGGATGGCTATGGCTACACCTTC.